The T cell receptor (beta chain) described here comes from a study of blood T cell repertoires in COVID-19. The wider study: The analysed material was cDNA or gDNA that came from T cells, B-cell-depleted T cells, or PBMCs.

The table came from immunoSEQ multiplex PCR; TCRdb's copy has only in-frame clones and leaves some out. The data contain about 350,000 clones, about 90% of them singletons. Per germline, CDR1 LGHDT and CDR2 YNNKEL (reference sequence). The CDR3 is 14 amino acids. V was pared by 0 bases and J by 5 bases, with 10 bases between. As for this clone: The sample holds other DNA sequences that translate to the same CDR3.

This receptor was identified in a woman in her twenties or thirties who had recovered from COVID-19. This rearrangement joins TRBV3-1 (or the pseudogene TRBV3-2) to TRBJ1-1, with a possible D match to TRBD1 (6 bases). Sequencing used PBMCs or T cells enriched from blood (not recorded which). The CDR3 nucleotides read TGTGCCAGCAGCCAAGATACAGGGCGGACTGAAGCTTTCTTT. Protein product: CASSQDTGRTEAFF.